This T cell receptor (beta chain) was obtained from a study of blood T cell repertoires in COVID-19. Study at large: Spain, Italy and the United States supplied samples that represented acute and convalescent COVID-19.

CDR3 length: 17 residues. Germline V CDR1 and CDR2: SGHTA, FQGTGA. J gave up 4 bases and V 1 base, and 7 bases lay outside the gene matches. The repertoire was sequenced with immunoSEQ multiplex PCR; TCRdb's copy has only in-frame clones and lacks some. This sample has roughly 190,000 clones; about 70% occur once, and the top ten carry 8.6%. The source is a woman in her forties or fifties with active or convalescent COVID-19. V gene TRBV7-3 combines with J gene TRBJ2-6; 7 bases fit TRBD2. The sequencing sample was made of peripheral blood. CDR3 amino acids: CASSLSGGGAGANVLTF. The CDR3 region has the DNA TGTGCCAGCAGCTTAAGTGGGGGAGGGGCAGGGGCCAACGTCCTGACTTTC.